These 30 T cell receptor beta chains originate from one sample sequenced in a study of T-cell reconstitution after alpha-beta-depleted transplantation in children (dated by TCRdb to about 2016). The library was obtained by PCR. Sequencing relied on an Illumina HiSeq 2500. Molecular barcoding was employed in the preparation of TCR libraries, with unique molecular identifiers being used to normalize TCRbeta repertoire quantification. TCRdb handled the public reads itself, with Q25 trimming in fastp and clone calling in MiXCR, and kept productive beta chains. Records with the same CDR3 protein are collapsed into one entry carrying the most frequent genes and DNA. Within this sample are roughly 110,000 distinct CDR3 sequences, with approximately 10% of them counted one time only. The top ten constitute under 35% of the sample. The treatment or condition label of this sample denotes: allogeneic hematopoietic cell transplantation with graft depleted of TCRalphabeta T cells and CD19 B cells.

Sequencing was performed on PBMCs, taken before TCRalphabeta/CD19-depleted stem cell transplant. All receptors derive from a boy aged 2 to 9 with acute lymphoblastic leukemia, due to receive a stem cell transplant.

The chain uses TRBV5-1 and TRBJ2-3; D ambiguous. Germline assignment: CDR1 SGHRS and CDR2 YFSETQ. CDR3 length: 15 residues. Trimming left V 2 bases short and J 1 base short, with 11 bases between. The CDR3: CASSFWGTGTDTQYF. The CDR3 nucleotides read TGCGCCAGCAGCTTTTGGGGTACGGGCACAGATACGCAGTATTTT.

This clonotype was observed many times. The genes are TRBV10-3 and TRBJ2-7, with 7 bases matching TRBD1. Looked up from germline, CDR1 is ENHRY and CDR2 is SYGVKD. V dropped 5 bases and J dropped 4; count of bases not matched to a gene: 5. This CDR3 has 13 amino acids. In DNA, the CDR3 is TGTGCCATCAGTAGACAGGGAATGTACGAGCAGTACTTC. It is translated as CAISRQGMYEQYF.

This clonotype occurred a few times. The V call is TRBV27, the J call TRBJ1-1; weak D call: TRBD1 (6 bases). Germline-derived CDR1 and CDR2 are MNHEY and SMNVEV (reference sequence). Between the trimmed V and J ends, which lost 10 bases and 6 bases, there was a span of 21 bases. This CDR3 is 14 amino acids long. Here the CDR3 reads CATKGVNPLAEAFF. CDR3 nucleotides: TGTGCCACCAAGGGGGTAAACCCTCTGGCTGAAGCTTTCTTT.

The chain couples TRBV3-1 to TRBJ1-1; no definite D call. CDR1 and CDR2 from the germline V gene are LGHDT and YNNKEL (reference sequence). The V end lost 2 bases, the J end lost 5 bases, and 15 bases lay between the germline ends. This CDR3 contains 15 residues. The DNA of the CDR3 is TGTGCCAGCAGCCAACCTGAGGGCAGTCGGACTGAAGCTTTCTTT. It translates to CASSQPEGSRTEAFF.

This clonotype was seen ten or more times. The chain combines TRBV7-9 with TRBJ2-5; 10 positions agree with TRBD2. Germline assignment: CDR1 SEHNR and CDR2 FQNEAQ (reference sequence). The CDR3 covers 18 residues. The J segment lost 1 base and the V segment lost 3 bases, leaving 11 bases of the junction unmatched. CDR3 amino acids: CASSLFRSGRPSQETQYF. In nucleotides, the CDR3 is TGTGCCAGCAGCTTGTTTCGTAGCGGGAGGCCCTCCCAAGAGACCCAGTACTTC. Supplemented by reference TRBV7-9 and TRBJ2-5, the full variable domain reads DTGVSQNPRHKITKRGQNVTFRCDPISEHNRLYWYRQTLGQGPEFLTYFQNEAQLEKSRLLSDRFSAERPKGSFSTLEIQRTEQGDSAMYLCASSLFRSGRPSQETQYFGPGTRLLVL.

This clonotype was counted at least ten times. The chain has TRBV7-2 and TRBJ2-7, with unresolved D. The V end was cut by 3 bases, the J end by 3 bases, with 12 bases between. The CDR3 runs to 14 residues. Germline V lookup: CDR1 SGHTA, CDR2 FQGNSA. CDR3 loop: CASSLKGTSYEQYF. In nucleotides, the CDR3 is TGTGCCAGCAGCTTGAAAGGCACAAGCTACGAGCAGTACTTC.

This clonotype showed up many times. The chain recombines TRBV5-8 with TRBJ2-7; D perhaps matches TRBD1 (5 bases). The CDR3 loop spans 13 amino acids. Germline loops: CDR1 SGHTS, CDR2 YDEGEE. Trimming removed 0 bases from V and 6 bases from J, with 10 bases in between. CDR3 in amino acids: CASSLVRVGEQYF. CDR3 bases: TGTGCCAGCAGCTTGGTCAGGGTTGGCGAGCAGTACTTC. Together with reference TRBV5-8 and TRBJ2-7, the CDR3 gives the full variable domain: EAGVTQSPTHLIKTRGQQATLRCSPISGHTSVYWYQQALGLGLQFLLWYDEGEERNRGNFPPRFSGRQFPNYSSELNVNALELEDSALYLCASSLVRVGEQYFGPGTRLTVT.

This clonotype was recorded at least ten times. The chain is built from TRBV25-1 and TRBJ2-3; TRBD2 agrees at 10 bases. The germline V gene has CDR1 MGHDK and CDR2 SYGVNS. This CDR3 contains 16 residues. After removal of 5 bases from V and 2 bases from J, the junction contained 7 bases not matched to a gene. CDR3 loop: CASSPRTSGPTDTQYF. The CDR3 DNA is TGTGCCAGCAGTCCCCGGACTAGCGGACCCACAGATACGCAGTATTTT.

This clonotype was counted ten times or more. The rearrangement uses TRBV6-6 and TRBJ2-7; D is undetermined. CDR1 and CDR2 (germline): MNHNY, SVGAGI (reference sequence). Trimming pared 6 bases from V and 2 bases from J, leaving 11 bases between. The CDR3 has 13 amino acids. DNA of the CDR3: TGTGCCAGCAGGTCCGCCCCGGCCTACGAGCAGTACTTC. Its protein is CASRSAPAYEQYF.

Ten or more counts support this clonotype. The J gene is TRBJ2-3, the V gene TRBV12-3 or TRBV12-4; D possibly matches TRBD1 or TRBD2 (7 bases each). There are 20 residues in the CDR3. Trimming left V 7 bases short and J 0 bases short, with 29 bases between. The CDR3 sequence: CASTQLGGQGDWTSTDTQYF. CDR3 sequence (DNA): TGTGCCAGCACCCAACTGGGGGGGCAGGGGGACTGGACTAGCACAGATACGCAGTATTTT.

The chain uses TRBV18 and TRBJ2-2; 14 bases are shared with TRBD2. The CDR3 spans 16 residues. CDR1 and CDR2 from the germline V gene are KGHSH and LQKENI. With V trimmed by 5 bases and J by 3 bases, 2 bases remained unmatched. DNA of the CDR3: TGTGCCAGCTCAGCGGGACTAGCGGGAGACACCGGGGAGCTGTTTTTT. It is translated as CASSAGLAGDTGELFF. The complete variable domain, with remaining parts taken from reference TRBV18 and TRBJ2-2, reads NAGVMQNPRHLVRRRGQEARLRCSPMKGHSHVYWYRQLPEEGLKFMVYLQKENIIDESGMPKERFSAEFPKEGPSILRIQQVVRGDSAAYFCASSAGLAGDTGELFFGEGSRLTVL.

In nucleotides, the CDR3 is TGCAGTGCTGCCAATCCGGGACAGGGGGCCGGCGAGCAGTACTTC. Protein: CSAANPGQGAGEQYF. The chain couples TRBV20-1 to TRBJ2-7; 12 nucleotides match TRBD1. The CDR3 runs 15 residues. The germline V gene encodes CDR1 DFQATT and CDR2 SNEGSKA (reference sequence). V was clipped by 5 bases and J by 6 bases; unmatched bases: 11.

This clonotype was picked up a small number of times. The rearrangement joins TRBV7-2 to TRBJ2-1; 8 bases are a match to TRBD2. V was pared by 5 bases and J by 9 bases, with 12 bases of the junction left unmatched. Germline V gene data show CDR1 as SGHTA and CDR2 as FQGNSA. This CDR3 has 15 amino acids. The CDR3 DNA reads as TGTGCCAGCAGCCCTCGGGGAGGCGGGAGGACTGAGCAGTTCTTC. Protein product: CASSPRGGGRTEQFF. The full variable domain, rest sourced from reference TRBV7-2 and TRBJ2-1, is GAGVSQSPSNKVTEKGKDVELRCDPISGHTALYWYRQSLGQGLEFLIYFQGNSAPDKSGLPSDRFSAERTGGSVSTLTIQRTQQEDSAVYLCASSPRGGGRTEQFFGPGTRLTVL.

This sequence joins TRBV3-1 and TRBJ2-7; D gene uncertain. Trimming pared 4 bases from V and 9 bases from J, leaving 19 bases between. The germline CDR1 and CDR2 sequences are LGHDT and YNNKEL (reference sequence). CDR3 length equals 14 residues. CDR3 DNA: TGTGCCAGCAGCCGTAATGCCCAAGACCAAGGGCAGTACTTC. Residues: CASSRNAQDQGQYF.

This clonotype was detected many times. V usage is TRBV12-3 or TRBV12-4 and J usage is TRBJ1-6; D is possibly TRBD1 (5 bases). V was trimmed by 5 bases and J by 7 bases, leaving 9 bases between them. The CDR3 contains 13 residues. CDR3 bases: TGTGCCAGCAGTCAGGGATGGAATTCACCCCTCCACTTT. This encodes CASSQGWNSPLHF.

In this sample, this clonotype turned up a few times. The rearrangement links TRBV20-1 to TRBJ2-6, with D possibly being TRBD1 (6 bases). The germline V and J ends were trimmed by 3 bases and 4 bases, with 7 bases remaining between them. This CDR3 has 13 residues. Germline V gene data show CDR1 as DFQATT and CDR2 as SNEGSKA (reference sequence). The DNA of the CDR3 is TGCAGTGCTAGGGGGGCCGGGGCCAACGTCCTGACTTTC. Amino acids: CSARGAGANVLTF.

This clonotype occurred many times. The chain links TRBV5-1 to TRBJ2-3; 14 nucleotides align to TRBD2. The length of the CDR3 is 18 residues. The germline gives CDR1 SGHRS, CDR2 YFSETQ. The ends lost 0 bases at V and 9 bases at J; junction bases unmatched: 12. CDR3 region: CASSLGPGLAGGGDTQYF. In DNA form, the CDR3 reads TGCGCCAGCAGCTTGGGTCCCGGACTAGCGGGAGGAGGAGACACGCAGTATTTT.

The chain is built from TRBV6-6 and TRBJ1-1; no firm D call. V lost 6 bases and J 4 bases, leaving 12 bases between the germline ends. In germline, CDR1 is MNHNY, CDR2 SVGAGI (reference sequence). The CDR3 runs to 13 residues. CDR3 sequence (DNA): TGTGCCAGCAGCCCCCCTAAAGGCACTGAAGCTTTCTTT. It yields the protein CASSPPKGTEAFF.

V and J are TRBV30 and TRBJ2-3; the D is unclear. Germline CDR1 is GTSNPN and CDR2 is SVGIG (reference sequence). The CDR3 extends over 10 amino acids. Trimming removed 1 base at V and 9 bases at J, with 5 bases between. CDR3: CAWSGRTQYF. The CDR3 DNA is TGTGCCTGGAGTGGTAGAACGCAGTATTTT.

Points on this clonotype: Just one base apart from a much larger clone, this may be a read error. The gene calls are TRBV7-9 and TRBJ2-5; D gene uncertain. The germline CDR1 and CDR2 sequences are SEHNR and FQNEAQ (reference sequence). The CDR3 contains 14 residues. CDR3 DNA: TGTTCCAGCAGCTTAGGCCGAGAAAGGGAGACCCAGTACTTC. It codes for CSSSLGRERETQYF.

The sample holds a few counts of this clonotype. The chain links TRBV5-6 to TRBJ2-5; no reliable D call. The CDR3 has 11 residues. CDR1 SGHDT and CDR2 YYEEEE come from the germline V gene. The V end was cut by 0 bases, the J end by 9 bases, with 6 bases between. CDR3: CASSLVGAQYF. The CDR3 DNA reads as TGTGCCAGCAGCTTGGTTGGGGCCCAGTACTTC.

The J gene is TRBJ2-3, the V gene TRBV20-1; 15 bases are shared with TRBD2. The CDR3 is made up of 21 amino acids. J was trimmed by 4 bases and V by 2 bases; bases with no gene match: 19. Germline CDR1 DFQATT, CDR2 SNEGSKA (reference sequence). The CDR3 is CSARPRTSGRGYRLHSDTQYF. CDR3 nucleotide sequence: TGCAGTGCTAGACCCCGGACTAGCGGGAGGGGCTACCGACTTCATTCAGATACGCAGTATTTT.

This clonotype was observed at least ten times. V gene TRBV29-1 combines with J gene TRBJ1-2; 7 nucleotides match TRBD1. The germline CDR1 and CDR2 sequences are SQVTM and ANQGSEA. The CDR3 covers 13 residues. Germline trimming cut 6 bases from V and 2 bases from J; bases unmatched to any gene: 6. The CDR3 here is CSVGDSRNYGYTF. The CDR3 DNA reads as TGCAGCGTCGGGGACAGCAGAAACTATGGCTACACCTTC.

This clonotype was recorded many times. This rearrangement joins TRBV15 to TRBJ2-7; D gene ambiguous. The CDR3 sequence is 15 residues long. Germline lookup yields CDR1 LNHNV and CDR2 YYDKDF (reference sequence). Trimming left V 5 bases short and J 0 bases short, with 14 bases between. CDR3 sequence: CATSVDSSSSYEQYF. CDR3 coding DNA: TGTGCCACCAGCGTAGACTCGTCAAGCTCCTACGAGCAGTACTTC.

This clonotype was seen only a few times. This chain uses TRBV3-1 with TRBJ2-1; 11 nucleotides align to TRBD2. With 3 bases clipped from V and 0 bases from J, the junction kept 4 bases outside the gene matches. In germline, CDR1 is LGHDT, CDR2 YNNKEL (reference sequence). The CDR3 loop spans 17 amino acids. CDR3 bases: TGTGCCAGCAGCCATTTAGCGGGGGGGAGCTCCTACAATGAGCAGTTCTTC. This sequence encodes CASSHLAGGSSYNEQFF.

The chain joins TRBV15 to TRBJ2-1; D gene uncertain. V was shortened by 0 bases and J by 8 bases, with 8 bases between the two germline ends. CDR1 is LNHNV, CDR2 YYDKDF, per germline (reference sequence). The CDR3 has 13 amino acids. CDR3 loop: CATSRDAVYEQFF. CDR3 coding DNA: TGTGCCACCAGCAGAGATGCCGTCTATGAGCAGTTCTTC.

This sequence joins TRBV7-9 and TRBJ2-1; D possibly corresponds to TRBD2 (6 bases). Trimming removed 6 bases at V and 9 bases at J, with 12 bases between. Per the germline V gene, CDR1 is SEHNR and CDR2 is FQNEAQ (reference sequence). The CDR3 loop spans 12 amino acids. The CDR3 DNA sequence: TGTGCCAGCAGTTCCACGGGAGTTGAGCAGTTCTTC. It codes for CASSSTGVEQFF.

This clonotype was seen a handful of times. The chain has TRBV7-9 and TRBJ2-3, with 12 bases aligning to TRBD1. Looked up from germline, CDR1 is SEHNR and CDR2 is FQNEAQ (reference sequence). The CDR3 runs 16 residues. The ends lost 5 bases at V and 5 bases at J; junction bases unmatched: 8. CDR3 protein: CASSPIGTGGRDTQYF. The CDR3 DNA sequence: TGTGCCAGCAGCCCCATTGGGACAGGGGGCAGAGATACGCAGTATTTT. Supplemented by reference TRBV7-9 and TRBJ2-3, the full variable domain reads DTGVSQNPRHKITKRGQNVTFRCDPISEHNRLYWYRQTLGQGPEFLTYFQNEAQLEKSRLLSDRFSAERPKGSFSTLEIQRTEQGDSAMYLCASSPIGTGGRDTQYFGPGTRLTVL.

Many counts were recorded for this clonotype. The chain couples TRBV12-3 or TRBV12-4 to TRBJ2-1; TRBD1 matches at 7 bases. J was trimmed by 7 bases and V by 5 bases; bases with no gene match: 8. The CDR3 runs to 14 residues. CDR3 bases: TGTGCCAGCAGTAAGACAGGGTCAGCGAATGAGCAGTTCTTC. Translating gives CASSKTGSANEQFF.

In its sample, this clonotype was seen many times. The V call is TRBV5-1, the J call TRBJ2-7; TRBD2 agrees at 7 bases. The germline gives CDR1 SGHRS, CDR2 YFSETQ. Unmatched junction bases numbered 6, after V lost 0 bases and J lost 3 bases. The length of the CDR3 is 15 residues. This CDR3 is CASSLVGGGSYEQYF. The CDR3, as DNA: TGCGCCAGCAGCTTGGTTGGAGGCGGGAGCTACGAGCAGTACTTC.